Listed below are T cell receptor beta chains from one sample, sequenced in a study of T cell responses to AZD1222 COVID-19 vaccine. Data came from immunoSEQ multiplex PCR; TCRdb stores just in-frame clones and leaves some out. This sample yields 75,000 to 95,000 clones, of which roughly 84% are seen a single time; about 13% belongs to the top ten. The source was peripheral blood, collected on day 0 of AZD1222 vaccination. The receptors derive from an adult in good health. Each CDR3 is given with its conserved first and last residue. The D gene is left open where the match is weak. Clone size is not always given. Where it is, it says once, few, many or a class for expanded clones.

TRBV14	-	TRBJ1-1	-	CASSQGITGTGTEAFF	TGTGCCAGCAGCCAAGGGATTACCGGAACGGGGACTGAAGCTTTCTTT
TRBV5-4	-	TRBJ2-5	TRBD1	CASSYDTTGGGETQYF	TGTGCCAGCAGTTACGACACGACAGGGGGCGGAGAGACCCAGTACTTC
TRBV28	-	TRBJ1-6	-	CASSPTGKGNSPLHF	TGTGCCAGCAGTCCTACAGGGAAAGGGAATTCACCCCTCCACTTT
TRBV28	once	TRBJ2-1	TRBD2	CASSFSGGATNEQFF	TGTGCCAGCAGTTTTAGCGGGGGGGCTACCAATGAGCAGTTCTTC
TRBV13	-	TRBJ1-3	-	CASSLAVGRFSGNTIYF	TGTGCCAGCAGCTTAGCCGTAGGCCGGTTCTCTGGAAACACCATATATTTT
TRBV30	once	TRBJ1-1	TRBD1	CAWRRQGNTEAFF	TGTGCCTGGAGGAGACAGGGAAACACTGAAGCTTTCTTT
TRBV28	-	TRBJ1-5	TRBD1	CASSPTGDGNQPQHF	TGTGCCAGCAGCCCTACAGGGGACGGCAATCAGCCCCAGCATTTT
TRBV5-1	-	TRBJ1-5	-	CASSPGLGSNQPQHF	TGCGCCAGCAGCCCAGGTCTGGGCAGCAATCAGCCCCAGCATTTT
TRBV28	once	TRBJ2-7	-	CASSLRGAEQYF	TGTGCCAGCAGTTTAAGGGGTGCCGAGCAGTACTTC
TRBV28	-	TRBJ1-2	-	CASSSQKAYRFGYTF	TGTGCCAGCAGTTCACAGAAGGCCTACAGGTTTGGCTACACCTTC
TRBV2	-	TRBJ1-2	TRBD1	CASSGWDRSNYGYTF	TGTGCCAGCAGTGGGTGGGACAGGTCTAACTATGGCTACACCTTC
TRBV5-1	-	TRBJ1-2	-	CASSVTKGENYGYTF	TGCGCCAGCAGCGTCACCAAGGGGGAAAACTATGGCTACACCTTC
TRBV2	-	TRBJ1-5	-	CASRPRGANQPQHF	TGTGCCAGCAGACCGCGGGGAGCCAATCAGCCCCAGCATTTT
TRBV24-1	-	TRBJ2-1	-	CATSDYSDDEQFF	TGTGCCACCAGTGATTATTCGGACGATGAGCAGTTCTTC
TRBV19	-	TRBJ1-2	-	CASSIQAVGYGYTF	TGTGCCAGTAGTATTCAGGCCGTGGGGTATGGCTACACCTTC
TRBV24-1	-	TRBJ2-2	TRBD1	CATSDWRTGAGTGELFF	TGTGCCACCAGTGATTGGAGGACAGGGGCCGGGACCGGGGAGCTGTTTTTT
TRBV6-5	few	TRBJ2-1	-	CASSYSGGSYNEQFF	TGTGCCAGCAGTTACTCGGGCGGATCTTACAATGAGCAGTTCTTC
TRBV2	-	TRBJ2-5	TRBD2	CASMQTGEGTQYF	TGTGCCAGCATGCAGACTGGGGAGGGGACCCAGTACTTC
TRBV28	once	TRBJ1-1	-	CASSPTAFGAFF	TGTGCCAGCAGCCCGACAGCCTTCGGCGCTTTCTTT
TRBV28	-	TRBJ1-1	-	CASSVTEAFF	TGTGCCAGCAGTGTCACTGAAGCTTTCTTT
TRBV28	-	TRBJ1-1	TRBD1	CASRGEVVRGRRNTEAFF	TGTGCCAGCAGGGGCGAAGTGGTCAGGGGGCGGAGAAACACTGAAGCTTTCTTT
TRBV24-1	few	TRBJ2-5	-	CATSNPLRGTYQETQYF	TGTGCCACCAGTAACCCCTTAAGAGGGACATACCAAGAGACCCAGTACTTC
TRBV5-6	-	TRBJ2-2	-	CASSLGHINTGELFF	TGTGCCAGCAGCTTGGGACATATCAACACCGGGGAGCTGTTTTTT
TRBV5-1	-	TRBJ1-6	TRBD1	CASSGTGTPTLHF	TGCGCCAGCAGTGGGACAGGGACTCCAACCCTCCACTTT
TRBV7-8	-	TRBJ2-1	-	CASSRSPDRLF	TGTGCCAGCAGCCGTAGCCCGGACCGGCTCTTC
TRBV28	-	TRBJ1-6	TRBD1	CASTITGVVLGRGNSPLHF	TGTGCCAGCACTATCACAGGGGTAGTTTTGGGGAGGGGTAATTCACCCCTCCACTTT
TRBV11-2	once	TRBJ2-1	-	CASTQSGDSYNEQFF	TGTGCCAGCACCCAATCGGGGGACTCCTACAATGAGCAGTTCTTC
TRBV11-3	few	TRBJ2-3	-	CASSLDGRSTDTQYF	TGTGCCAGCAGCTTAGACGGCCGAAGCACAGATACGCAGTATTTT
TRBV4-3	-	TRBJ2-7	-	CASSQVGMPSYEQYF	TGCGCCAGCAGCCAAGTTGGGATGCCCTCCTACGAGCAGTACTTC
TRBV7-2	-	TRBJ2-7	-	CASSLLVGQYF	TGTGCCAGCAGCCTCCTAGTGGGGCAGTACTTC
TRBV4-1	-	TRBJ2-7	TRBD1	CASSQVGQSYEQYF	TGCGCCAGCAGCCAAGTGGGACAGTCCTACGAGCAGTACTTC
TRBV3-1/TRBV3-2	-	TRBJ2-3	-	CASSPRGTTDTQYF	TGTGCCAGCAGCCCCCGGGGGACCACAGATACGCAGTATTTT
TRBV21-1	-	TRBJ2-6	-	CASSNPTGQATGANVLTF	TGTGCCAGCAGCAACCCAACGGGACAGGCTACTGGGGCCAACGTCCTGACTTTC
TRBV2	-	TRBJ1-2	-	CAINGGYTF	TGTGCCATTAATGGGGGCTACACCTTC
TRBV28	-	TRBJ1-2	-	CASKLAGDGYTF	TGTGCCAGCAAGCTAGCGGGCGATGGCTACACCTTC
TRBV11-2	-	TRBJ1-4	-	CASSFLAGKDEKLFF	TGTGCCAGCAGCTTCCTGGCAGGGAAGGATGAAAAACTGTTTTTT
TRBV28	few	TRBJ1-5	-	CASSSQGHQPQHF	TGTGCCAGCAGTTCACAGGGTCATCAGCCCCAGCATTTT
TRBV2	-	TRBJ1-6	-	CASSEGGTGHLNSPLHF	TGTGCCAGCAGTGAAGGAGGTACGGGACACCTCAATTCACCCCTCCACTTT
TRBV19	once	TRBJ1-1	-	CASSKNTEAFF	TGTGCCAGTAGTAAGAACACTGAAGCTTTCTTT
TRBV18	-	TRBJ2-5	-	CASSEGRGETQYF	TGTGCCAGCTCAGAGGGTCGAGGGGAGACCCAGTACTTC
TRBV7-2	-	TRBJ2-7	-	CASSPTVGSSYEQYF	TGTGCCAGCAGCCCTACCGTTGGGAGCTCCTACGAGCAGTACTTC
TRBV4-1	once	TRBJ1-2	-	CASSRGGGLDYGYTF	TGCGCCAGCAGCCGCGGCGGGGGCCTAGATTATGGCTACACCTTC
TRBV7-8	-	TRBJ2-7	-	CASSLQQNQYEQYF	TGTGCCAGCAGCTTACAACAGAACCAATACGAGCAGTACTTC
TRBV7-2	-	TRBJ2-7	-	CASSLMSGTLLSEQYF	TGTGCCAGCAGCTTAATGTCCGGGACTCTTCTCTCTGAGCAGTACTTC
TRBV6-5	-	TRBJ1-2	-	CALGTRLNRVDGYTF	TGTGCCCTGGGAACGCGTCTAAACCGGGTTGATGGCTACACCTTC